This paragraph covers one T cell receptor beta chain sequence. As yet, its antigen is unknown. The record originates from a study of cytomegalovirus exposure and HLA in healthy donors. Findings and caveats of the study: The productive fraction for most TCR beta V segments was about 87% or about 30% in an earlier analysis. Later analysis showed TCR association rates varying by HLA locus, highest for DRB1 and lowest for HLA-C. Of the V segments, some could not be distinguished, including TRBV6-2 and TRBV6-3, and were excluded.

Primers: 60 Vbeta forward and 13 Jbeta reverse. Libraries were prepared by immunoSEQ multiplex PCR; TCRdb keeps only in-frame clonotypes and omits some of them. The data show around 130,000 clones, more than 65% seen once. V lost 1 base and J 0 bases, leaving 12 bases between the germline ends. Germline CDR1 SGHVS, CDR2 FNYEAQ. CDR3 length equals 16 residues. Healthy bone marrow donors formed the donor group. V usage is TRBV7-6 and J usage is TRBJ1-1; D not certain. The sequencing input was PBMCs. The source is a man aged 50 to 60 in good health and CMV-seronegative. The CDR3 nucleotides read TGTGCCAGCAGCTTAGGGCCCGTCTCCATGAACACTGAAGCTTTCTTT. Its protein is CASSLGPVSMNTEAFF.